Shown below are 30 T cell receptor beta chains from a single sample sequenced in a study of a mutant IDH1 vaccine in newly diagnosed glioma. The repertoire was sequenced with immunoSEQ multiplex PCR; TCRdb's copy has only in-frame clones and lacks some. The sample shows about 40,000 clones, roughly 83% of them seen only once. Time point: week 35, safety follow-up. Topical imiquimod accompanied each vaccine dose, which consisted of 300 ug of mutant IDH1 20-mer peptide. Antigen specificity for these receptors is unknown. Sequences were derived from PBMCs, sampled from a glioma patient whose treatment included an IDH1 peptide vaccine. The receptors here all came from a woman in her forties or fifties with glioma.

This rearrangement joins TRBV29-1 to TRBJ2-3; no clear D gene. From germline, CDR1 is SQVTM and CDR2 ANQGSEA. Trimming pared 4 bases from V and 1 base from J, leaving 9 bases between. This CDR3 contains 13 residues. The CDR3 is CSVVLQGTDTQYF. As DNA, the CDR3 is TGCAGCGTTGTCCTCCAGGGCACAGATACGCAGTATTTT.

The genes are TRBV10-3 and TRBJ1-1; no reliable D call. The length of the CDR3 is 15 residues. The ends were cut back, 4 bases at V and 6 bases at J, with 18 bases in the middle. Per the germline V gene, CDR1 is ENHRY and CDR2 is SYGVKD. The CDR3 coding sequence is TGTGCCATCAGTGGCCCGGTCGGAGGGCCCCCTGAAGCTTTCTTT. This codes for CAISGPVGGPPEAFF.

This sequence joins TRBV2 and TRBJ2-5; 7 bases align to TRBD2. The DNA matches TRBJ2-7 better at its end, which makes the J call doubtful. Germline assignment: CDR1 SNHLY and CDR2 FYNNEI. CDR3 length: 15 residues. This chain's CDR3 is CASAGVGRASYEQYF. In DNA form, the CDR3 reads TGTGCCAGCGCGGGGGTAGGCAGGGCCTCCTACGAGCAGTACTTC.

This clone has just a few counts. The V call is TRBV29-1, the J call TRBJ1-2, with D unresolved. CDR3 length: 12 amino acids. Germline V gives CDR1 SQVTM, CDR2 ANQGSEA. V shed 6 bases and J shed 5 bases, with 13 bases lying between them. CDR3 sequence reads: CSVTGATYGYTF. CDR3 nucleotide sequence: TGCAGCGTAACGGGCGCAACTTATGGCTACACCTTC.

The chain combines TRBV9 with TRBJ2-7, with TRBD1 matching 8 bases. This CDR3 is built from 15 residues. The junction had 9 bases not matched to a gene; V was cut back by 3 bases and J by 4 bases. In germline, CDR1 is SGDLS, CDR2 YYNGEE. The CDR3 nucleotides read TGTGCCAGCAGCGCCTACCGGGACAGGTTTTACGAGCAGTACTTC. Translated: CASSAYRDRFYEQYF.

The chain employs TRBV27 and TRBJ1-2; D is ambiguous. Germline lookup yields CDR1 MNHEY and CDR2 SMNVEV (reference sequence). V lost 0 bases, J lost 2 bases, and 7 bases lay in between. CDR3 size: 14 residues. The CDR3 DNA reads TGTGCCAGCAGTTTATCCCCAAGGAACTATGGCTACACCTTC. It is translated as CASSLSPRNYGYTF.

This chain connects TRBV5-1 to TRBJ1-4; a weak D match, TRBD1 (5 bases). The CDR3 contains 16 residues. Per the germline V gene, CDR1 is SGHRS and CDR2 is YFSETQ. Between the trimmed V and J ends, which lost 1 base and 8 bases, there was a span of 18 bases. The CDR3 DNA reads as TGCGCCAGCAGCTTGTCGGCCGGGACGGGTAACGAAAAACTGTTTTTT. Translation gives CASSLSAGTGNEKLFF.

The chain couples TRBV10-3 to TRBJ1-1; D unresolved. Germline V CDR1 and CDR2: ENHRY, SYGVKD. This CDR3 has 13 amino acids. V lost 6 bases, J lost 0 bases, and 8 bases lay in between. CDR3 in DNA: TGTGCCATCAGATCTGACCTGAACACTGAAGCTTTCTTT. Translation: CAIRSDLNTEAFF.

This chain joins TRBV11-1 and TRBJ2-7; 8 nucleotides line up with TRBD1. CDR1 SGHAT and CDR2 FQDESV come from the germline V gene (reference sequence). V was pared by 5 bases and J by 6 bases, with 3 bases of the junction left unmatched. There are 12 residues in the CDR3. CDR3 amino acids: CASSQDRGEQYF. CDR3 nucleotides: TGTGCCAGCAGCCAAGACAGGGGCGAGCAGTACTTC.

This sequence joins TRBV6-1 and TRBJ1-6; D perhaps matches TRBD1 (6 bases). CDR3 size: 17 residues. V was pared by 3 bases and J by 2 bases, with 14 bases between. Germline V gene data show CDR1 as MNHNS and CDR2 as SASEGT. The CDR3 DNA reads TGTGCCAGCAGTGAGGGCTCCGGGGGCACCTATAATTCACCCCTCCACTTT. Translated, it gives CASSEGSGGTYNSPLHF.

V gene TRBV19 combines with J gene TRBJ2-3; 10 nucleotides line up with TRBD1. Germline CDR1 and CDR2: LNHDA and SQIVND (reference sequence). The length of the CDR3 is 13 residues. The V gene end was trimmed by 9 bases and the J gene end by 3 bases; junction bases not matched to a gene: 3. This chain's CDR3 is CASRDRGTDTQYF. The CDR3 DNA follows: TGTGCCAGCAGGGACAGGGGAACAGATACGCAGTATTTT.

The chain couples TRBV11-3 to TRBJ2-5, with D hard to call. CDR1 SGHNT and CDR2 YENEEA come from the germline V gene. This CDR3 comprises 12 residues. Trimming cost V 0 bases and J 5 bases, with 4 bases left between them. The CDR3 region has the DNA TGTGCCAGCAGCTTAGAGGGGGAGACCCAGTACTTC. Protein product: CASSLEGETQYF.

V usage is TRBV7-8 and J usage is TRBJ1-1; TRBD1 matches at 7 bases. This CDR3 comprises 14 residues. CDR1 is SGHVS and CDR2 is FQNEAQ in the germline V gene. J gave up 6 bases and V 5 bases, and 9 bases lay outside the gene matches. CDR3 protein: CASSLGGGAAEAFF. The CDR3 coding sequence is TGTGCCAGCAGCCTAGGAGGGGGCGCCGCTGAAGCTTTCTTT.

DNA of the CDR3: TGCGCCAGCAGCTTGGATGGGACTGGAAACACCATATATTTT. Its translation: CASSLDGTGNTIYF. This chain joins TRBV5-1 and TRBJ1-3; no clear D gene. V was shortened by 0 bases and J by 2 bases, with 6 bases between the two germline ends. The germline gives CDR1 SGHRS, CDR2 YFSETQ. The CDR3 contains 14 residues. Complete variable domain (other parts from reference TRBV5-1 and TRBJ1-3): KAGVTQTPRYLIKTRGQQVTLSCSPISGHRSVSWYQQTPGQGLQFLFEYFSETQRNKGNFPGRFSGRQFSNSRSEMNVSTLELGDSALYLCASSLDGTGNTIYFGEGSWLTVV.

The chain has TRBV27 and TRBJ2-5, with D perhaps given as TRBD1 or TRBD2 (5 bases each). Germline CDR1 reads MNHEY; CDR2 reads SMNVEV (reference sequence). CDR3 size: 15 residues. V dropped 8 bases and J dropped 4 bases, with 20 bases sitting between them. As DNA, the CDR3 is TGTGCCAGCCCCGAGGGGAGCCCTATCGTAGAGACCCAGTACTTC. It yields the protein CASPEGSPIVETQYF.

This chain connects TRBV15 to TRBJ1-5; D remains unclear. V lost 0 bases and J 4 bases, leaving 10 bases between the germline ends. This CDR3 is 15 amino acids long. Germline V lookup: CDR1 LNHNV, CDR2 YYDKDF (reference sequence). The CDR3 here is CATSRDKGLNQPQHF. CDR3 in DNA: TGTGCCACCAGCAGAGATAAAGGACTAAATCAGCCCCAGCATTTT.

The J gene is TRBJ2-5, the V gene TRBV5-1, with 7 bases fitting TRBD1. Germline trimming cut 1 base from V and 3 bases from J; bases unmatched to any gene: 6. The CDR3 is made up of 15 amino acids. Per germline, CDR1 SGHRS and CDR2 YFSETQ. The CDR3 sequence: CASSLYGQAEETQYF. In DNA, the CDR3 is TGCGCCAGCAGCTTGTACGGACAGGCCGAAGAGACCCAGTACTTC.

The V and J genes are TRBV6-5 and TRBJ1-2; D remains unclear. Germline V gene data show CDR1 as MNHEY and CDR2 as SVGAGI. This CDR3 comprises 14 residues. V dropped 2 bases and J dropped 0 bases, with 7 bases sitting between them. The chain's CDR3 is CASSYGDSNYGYTF. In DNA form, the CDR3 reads TGTGCCAGCAGTTACGGGGATTCTAACTATGGCTACACCTTC.

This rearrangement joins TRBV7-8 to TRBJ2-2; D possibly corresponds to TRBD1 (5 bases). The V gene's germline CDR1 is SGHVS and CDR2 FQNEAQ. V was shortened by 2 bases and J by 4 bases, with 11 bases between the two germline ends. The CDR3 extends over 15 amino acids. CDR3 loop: CASSLQGAVTGELFF. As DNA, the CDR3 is TGTGCCAGCAGCTTACAGGGTGCAGTCACCGGGGAGCTGTTTTTT. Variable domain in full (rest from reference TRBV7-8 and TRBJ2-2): GAGVSQSPRYKVAKRGQDVALRCDPISGHVSLFWYQQALGQGPEFLTYFQNEAQLDKSGLPSDRFFAERPEGSVSTLKIQRTQQEDSAVYLCASSLQGAVTGELFFGEGSRLTVL.

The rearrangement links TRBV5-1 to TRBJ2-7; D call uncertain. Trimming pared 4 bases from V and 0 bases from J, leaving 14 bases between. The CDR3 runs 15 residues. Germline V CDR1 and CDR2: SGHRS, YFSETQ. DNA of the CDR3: TGCGCCAGCAGCCCCGGGTCCCGATCCTCCTACGAGCAGTACTTC. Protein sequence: CASSPGSRSSYEQYF.

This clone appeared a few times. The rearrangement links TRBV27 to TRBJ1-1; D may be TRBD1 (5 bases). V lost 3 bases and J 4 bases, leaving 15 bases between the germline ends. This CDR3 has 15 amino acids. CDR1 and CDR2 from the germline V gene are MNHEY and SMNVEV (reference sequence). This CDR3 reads CASSFEGPGTTEAFF. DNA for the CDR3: TGTGCCAGCAGTTTCGAGGGACCGGGCACCACTGAAGCTTTCTTT.

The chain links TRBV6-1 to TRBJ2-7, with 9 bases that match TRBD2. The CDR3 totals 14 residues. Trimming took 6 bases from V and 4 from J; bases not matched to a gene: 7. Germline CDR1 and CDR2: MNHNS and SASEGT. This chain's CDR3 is CASSLSGSPYEQYF. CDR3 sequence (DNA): TGTGCCAGCAGCCTTAGCGGGAGCCCGTACGAGCAGTACTTC.

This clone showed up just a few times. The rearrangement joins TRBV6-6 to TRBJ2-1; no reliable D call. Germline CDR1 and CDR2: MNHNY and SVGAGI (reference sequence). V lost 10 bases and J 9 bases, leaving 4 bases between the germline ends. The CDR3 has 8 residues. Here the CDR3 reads CATGEQFF. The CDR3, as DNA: TGTGCCACGGGTGAGCAGTTCTTC.

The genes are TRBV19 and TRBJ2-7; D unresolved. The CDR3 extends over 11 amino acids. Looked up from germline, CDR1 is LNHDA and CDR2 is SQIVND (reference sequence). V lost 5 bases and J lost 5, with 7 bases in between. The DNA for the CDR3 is TGTGCCAGTAGTGCCCGGGACGAGCAGTACTTC. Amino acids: CASSARDEQYF.

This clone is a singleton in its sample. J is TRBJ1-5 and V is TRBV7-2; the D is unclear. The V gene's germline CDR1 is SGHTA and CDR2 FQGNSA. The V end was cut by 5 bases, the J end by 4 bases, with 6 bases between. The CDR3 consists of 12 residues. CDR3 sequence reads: CASSHPNQPQHF. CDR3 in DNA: TGTGCCAGCAGCCACCCTAATCAGCCCCAGCATTTT.

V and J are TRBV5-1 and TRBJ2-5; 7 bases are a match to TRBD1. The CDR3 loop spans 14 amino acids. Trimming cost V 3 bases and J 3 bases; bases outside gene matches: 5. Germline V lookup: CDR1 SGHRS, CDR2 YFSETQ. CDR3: CASSSPGQKETQYF. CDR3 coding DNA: TGCGCCAGCAGCTCCCCGGGACAGAAAGAGACCCAGTACTTC.

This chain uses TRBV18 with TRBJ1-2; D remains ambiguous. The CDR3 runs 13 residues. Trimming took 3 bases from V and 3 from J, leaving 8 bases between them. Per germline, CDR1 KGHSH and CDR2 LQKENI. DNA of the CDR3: TGTGCCAGCTCACCGGCGGGGTACTATGGCTACACCTTC. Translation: CASSPAGYYGYTF.

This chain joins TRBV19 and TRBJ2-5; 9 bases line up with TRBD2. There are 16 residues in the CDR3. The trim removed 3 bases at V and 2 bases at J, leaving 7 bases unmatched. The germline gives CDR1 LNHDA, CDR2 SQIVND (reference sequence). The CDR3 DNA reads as TGTGCCAGTAGTATCTCTAGCGGGGATGGTCAAGAGACCCAGTACTTC. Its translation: CASSISSGDGQETQYF.

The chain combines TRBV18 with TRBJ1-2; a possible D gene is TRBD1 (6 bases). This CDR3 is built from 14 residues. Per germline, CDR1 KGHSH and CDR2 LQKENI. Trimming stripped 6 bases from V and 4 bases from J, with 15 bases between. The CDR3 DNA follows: TGTGCCAGCTCGGGTCAGGGGCTCAGCTATGGCTACACCTTC. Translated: CASSGQGLSYGYTF.

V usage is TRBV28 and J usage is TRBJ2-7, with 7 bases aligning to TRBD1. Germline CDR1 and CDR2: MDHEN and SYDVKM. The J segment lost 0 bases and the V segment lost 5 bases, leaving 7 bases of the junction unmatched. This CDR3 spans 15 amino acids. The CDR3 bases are TGTGCCAGCAGTCCTTCGACAGGGAACTCCTACGAGCAGTACTTC. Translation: CASSPSTGNSYEQYF.